This paragraph covers one T cell receptor beta chain sequence. This specimen belongs to a study of shared T cell receptors in the human thymus. The CDR3 is 14 amino acids. Per the germline V gene, CDR1 is SGHNT and CDR2 is YENEEA. Trimming removed 5 bases at V and 2 bases at J, with 13 bases between. Sequencing used immunoSEQ multiplex PCR; TCRdb keeps in-frame clones, though not all of them. The sample has roughly 660,000 clones, around 89% seen once. The sample also formed part of further work on human thymus T cells. From that second work: There appeared to be biased usage of V and J genes in thymic and blood repertoires.

The genes are TRBV11-3 and TRBJ2-7, with D maybe TRBD2 (5 bases). The receptor was derived from a boy in the first two years of life with a congenital heart defect. The sample was thymocytes. CDR3 sequence: CASSPGLTTYEQYF. The CDR3 nucleotides read TGTGCCAGCAGCCCCGGACTCACGACCTACGAGCAGTACTTC.